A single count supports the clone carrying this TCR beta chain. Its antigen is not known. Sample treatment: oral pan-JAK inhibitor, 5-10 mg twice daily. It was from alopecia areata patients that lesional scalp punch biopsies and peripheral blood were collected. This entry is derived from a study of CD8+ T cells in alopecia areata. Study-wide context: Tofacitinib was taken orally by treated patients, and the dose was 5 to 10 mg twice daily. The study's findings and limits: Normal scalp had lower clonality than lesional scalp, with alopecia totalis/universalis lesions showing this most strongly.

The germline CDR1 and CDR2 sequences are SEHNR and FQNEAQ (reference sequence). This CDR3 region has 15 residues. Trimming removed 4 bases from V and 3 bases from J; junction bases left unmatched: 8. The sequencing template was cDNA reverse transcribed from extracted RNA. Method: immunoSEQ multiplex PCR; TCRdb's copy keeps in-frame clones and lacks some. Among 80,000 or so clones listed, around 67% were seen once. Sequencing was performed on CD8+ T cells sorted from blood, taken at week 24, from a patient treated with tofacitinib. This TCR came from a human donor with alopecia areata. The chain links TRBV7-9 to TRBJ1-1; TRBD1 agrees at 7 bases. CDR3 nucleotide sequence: TGTGCCAGCAGCTCCGACAGGGAATCGGACACTGAAGCTTTCTTT. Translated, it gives CASSSDRESDTEAFF.